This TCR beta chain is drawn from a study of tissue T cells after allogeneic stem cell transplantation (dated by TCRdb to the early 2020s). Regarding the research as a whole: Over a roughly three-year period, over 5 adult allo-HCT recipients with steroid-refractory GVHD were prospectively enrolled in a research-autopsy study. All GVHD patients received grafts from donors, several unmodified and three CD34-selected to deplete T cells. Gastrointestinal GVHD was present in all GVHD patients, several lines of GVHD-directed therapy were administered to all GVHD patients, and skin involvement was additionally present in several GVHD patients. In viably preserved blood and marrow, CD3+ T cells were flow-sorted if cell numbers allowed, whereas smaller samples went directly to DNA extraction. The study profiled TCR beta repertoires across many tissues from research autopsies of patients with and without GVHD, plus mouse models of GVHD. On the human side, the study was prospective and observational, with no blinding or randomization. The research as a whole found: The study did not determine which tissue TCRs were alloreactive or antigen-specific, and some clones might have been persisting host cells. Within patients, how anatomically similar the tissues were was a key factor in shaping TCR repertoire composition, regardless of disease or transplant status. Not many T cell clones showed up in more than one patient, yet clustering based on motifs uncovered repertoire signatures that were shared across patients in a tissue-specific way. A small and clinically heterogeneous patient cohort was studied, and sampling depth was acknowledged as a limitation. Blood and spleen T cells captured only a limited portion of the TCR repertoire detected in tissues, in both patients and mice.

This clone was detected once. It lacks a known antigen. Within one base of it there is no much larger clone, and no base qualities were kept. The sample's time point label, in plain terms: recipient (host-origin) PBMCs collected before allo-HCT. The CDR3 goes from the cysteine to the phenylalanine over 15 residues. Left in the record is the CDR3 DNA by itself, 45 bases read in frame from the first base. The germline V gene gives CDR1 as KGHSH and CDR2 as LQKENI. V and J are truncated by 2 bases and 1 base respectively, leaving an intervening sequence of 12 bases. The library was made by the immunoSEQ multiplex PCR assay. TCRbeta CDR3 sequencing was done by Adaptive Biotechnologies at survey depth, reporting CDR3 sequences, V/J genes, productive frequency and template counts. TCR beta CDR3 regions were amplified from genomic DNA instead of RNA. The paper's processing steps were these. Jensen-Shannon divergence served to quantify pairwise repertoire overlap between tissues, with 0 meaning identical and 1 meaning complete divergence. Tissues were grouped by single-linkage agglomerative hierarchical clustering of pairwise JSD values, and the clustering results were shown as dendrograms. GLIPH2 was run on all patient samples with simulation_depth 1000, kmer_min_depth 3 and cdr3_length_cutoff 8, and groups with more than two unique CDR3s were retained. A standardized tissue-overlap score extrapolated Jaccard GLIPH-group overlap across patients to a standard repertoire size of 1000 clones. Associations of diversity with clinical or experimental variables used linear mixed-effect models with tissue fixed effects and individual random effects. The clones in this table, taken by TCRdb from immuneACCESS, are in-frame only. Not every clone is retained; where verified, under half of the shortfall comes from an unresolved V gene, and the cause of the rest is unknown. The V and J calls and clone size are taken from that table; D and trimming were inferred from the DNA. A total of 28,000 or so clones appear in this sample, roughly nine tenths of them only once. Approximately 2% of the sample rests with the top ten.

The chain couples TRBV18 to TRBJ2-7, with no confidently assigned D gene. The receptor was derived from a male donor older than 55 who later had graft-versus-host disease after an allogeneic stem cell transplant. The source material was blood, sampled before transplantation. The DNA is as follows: TGTGCCAGCTCACCAGGACGGCCGTGGTCCTACGAGCAGTACTTC. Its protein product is CASSPGRPWSYEQYF.